A selection of T cell receptor beta chains follows, all from one sample in a study of Ad26.COV2.S vaccination and SARS-CoV-2 variants. Generated by immunoSEQ multiplex PCR, the TCRdb table keeps only in-frame clones and is missing some. This sample has roughly 420,000 clones, with approximately 87% found just once. The specimen comprised peripheral blood, sampled in a trial of Ad26.COV2.S vaccine versus placebo. The source is a person between 18 and 65 years old who received the Ad26.COV2.S COVID-19 vaccine or a placebo. Each CDR3 is given without its conserved first and last residue.

V gene	J gene	CDR3 protein
TRBV3-1/TRBV3-2	TRBJ1-3	ASSPRDKIGNTIY
TRBV30	TRBJ1-2	AWSVNRLIGYT
TRBV7-2	TRBJ2-3	ASSMDRGYTDTQY
TRBV5-6	TRBJ2-3	ASSLSLNRETQY
TRBV7-2	TRBJ2-7	ASSLTGQSYEQY
TRBV5-1	TRBJ1-5	ASSLGPSNQPQH
TRBV7-6	TRBJ2-3	ASSLASGVRWDTQY
TRBV28	TRBJ2-7	ASSFWQGPYEQY
TRBV25-1	TRBJ1-4	ASSHPGQGNEKLF
TRBV5-1	TRBJ2-5	ASSLRQQETQY
TRBV21-1	TRBJ2-3	ASDQKTGTGSTDTQY
TRBV6-1	TRBJ2-7	ASSDMAYEQY
TRBV6-2/TRBV6-3	TRBJ2-1	ASSLSPGQGNEQF